This T cell receptor beta chain was sequenced in a study of regulatory T cells in long-lasting Graves disease (dated by TCRdb to the early 2020s). For the study in its entirety: Newly diagnosed Graves' disease patients had taken antithyroid drugs for less than 3 months. Peripheral blood TCR sequencing and RNA sequencing compared persistent Graves' disease patients with newly diagnosed Graves' disease patients. A total of some 33 samples were covered by TCR sequencing, comprising roughly 13 persistent and about 20 newly diagnosed Graves' disease patients. The study was registered as a clinical trial and conducted in China.

Study-level results and caveats: Sequencing and analysis were restricted to the TCR beta chain. Preferential use of TRBV28, TRBJ1-2 and TRBJ2-5 was observed in persistent disease, whereas TRBV20-1 and TRBJ2-1 were favored in newly diagnosed disease. The study examined only peripheral blood because the primary lesion, thyroid tissue, could not be accessed. Lower TCR Shannon entropy and fewer highly expanded clones were observed in persistent Graves' disease patients than in newly diagnosed patients, which suggested clonal expansion. The small sample size was acknowledged by the authors as a limitation that may reduce accuracy. Patients with persistent disease shared more public clonotypes (about 2,500) than newly diagnosed patients did (around 980).

The library came from multiplex PCR. Sequencing took place on an Illumina HiSeq 4000. TCR beta libraries were built with iRepertoire HTBI primers and Arm-PCR amplification of CDR3 regions. PCR products were gel purified before sequencing. The authors' pipeline ran thus. Gene usage analysis of CDR3 amino acid clonotypes relied on the roughly 60 TRBV and over 13 TRBJ segments identified across samples. COPE and FqMerger were used to merge filtered high-quality paired reads into contigs. Contigs were aligned with BLAST to IMGT TRBV, TRBD and TRBJ reference genes, and CDR3 was defined per IMGT. Any clonotype with a frequency above 0.1% was classified as a highly expanded clone. Repertoire diversity was measured by Shannon entropy, and V-J evenness by the Gini coefficient. A clonotype was considered public if more than one individual shared it. TCRdb handled the public reads itself, with Q25 trimming in fastp and clone calling in MiXCR, and kept productive beta chains. Merged by CDR3 protein, the rows form single entries marked with the most common genes and DNA. The V and J calls reflect TCRdb's pipeline rather than the authors' work. This sample lists approximately 470,000 distinct CDR3 sequences; 15% to 20% were detected once. 10% to 15% of the sample comes from the top ten.

The junction carries 13 bases between V and J, which are trimmed by 1 base and 0 bases respectively. CDR1 and CDR2, per the germline V gene, are MNHNS and SASEGT. The CDR3 starts with the cysteine, ends with the phenylalanine, and has 16 residues. Of the read, only the CDR3 DNA is kept; its 48 bases are in frame from base 1. Interpreted using the paper, the time point label stands for: newly diagnosed GD, antithyroid drugs for less than 3 months. RNA was extracted from PBMCs in TRIzol for both TCR sequencing and RNA sequencing. Graves' disease was diagnosed according to American Thyroid Association guidelines. Patients were recruited from an endocrinology department in Xi'an, China. Each patient gave about 9.1 milliliters of peripheral blood, collected in an EDTA anticoagulant tube. Ficoll Paque Plus density gradient separation was used to isolate PBMCs, and no additional T cell sorting was done. An Agilent 2100 Bioanalyzer and agarose gel were used to assess RNA quality, and a NanoDrop 2000 was used to measure RNA concentration.

This clonotype is considered medium-sized (0.01 to 0.1%). Which antigen it targets is not known. Base qualities are not at hand, and no much larger clone is one base apart. The same data also went into a second study, on T cells in Graves' hyperthyroidism and ophthalmopathy. As the second paper documents: A patient counted as having stable Graves' hyperthyroidism if no progression to ophthalmopathy occurred over 18 months of follow-up. Hyperthyroidism patients were aged 18 to 65 years and newly diagnosed, with disease duration of less than 2 months. Patients with uncontrolled infections, other autoimmune diseases, pregnancy or lactation were excluded. Clinical symptoms, serum thyroxine and TRAb, thyroid ultrasound, and orbital computed tomography formed the basis for the diagnoses. A first-round RT-PCR of the TCR CDR3 used the HTBI primer set with the Qiagen OneStep RT-PCR kit. Most expanded thyroid clonotypes (frequency above 0.001) were also detected in blood, suggesting blood repertoires may reflect thyroid immune responses. Ophthalmopathy was separated from stable hyperthyroidism by a 13 V-J signature model, with over 85% sensitivity and just over 81% specificity obtained in cross-validation and 80%/75% obtained in testing. During validation, the model predicted progression to ophthalmopathy a median of approximately 6.5 months ahead of onset, with more than 60% sensitivity and 72% to 80% specificity. A discovery cohort of approximately 100 patients, approximately 45 with Graves' ophthalmopathy and approximately 57 with stable Graves' hyperthyroidism, was used to find distinguishing TCR V-J signatures. Whether ophthalmopathy could be predicted prospectively was tested in an independent validation cohort made up of about 20 hyperthyroidism patients plus 17 patients who later progressed to ophthalmopathy. For training and testing, the approximately 92 patients in the discovery cohort were randomly divided in a 7:3 ratio. In about 6 Graves' hyperthyroidism patients, the study also compared T-cell repertoires from thyroid tissue with T-cell repertoires from blood. After blood sampling, hyperthyroidism patients were treated with methimazole at a starting dose of 30 mg daily, and ophthalmopathy patients were treated with high-dose intravenous methylprednisolone. The libraries were constructed in a second round of multiplex PCR and then size-selected and purified. Sequencing of the libraries was done on an Illumina HiSeq2000 using paired-end 100 bp reads. Raw data were processed with SOAPnuke, discarding reads with adapters, uncalled bases, mean Phred below 15, or no exact constant-primer or identifier match. COPE v1.2.5 was used to merge high-quality paired reads, and clonotypes were defined as unique nucleotide sequences. MiTCR v1.1 was used to align the clonotypes against IMGT TRBV, TRBD and TRBJ reference segments. Analysis was restricted to V-J combinations with a frequency above 0.0001, which covered roughly 99% of repertoires. The TCS score was defined as F50 (clonal expansion) divided by E x V (chaos), with BLOSUM62-based TCRdist calculated between CDR3 peptides within each V-J. Welch's t-statistics and random forest reduced several hundred V-J features to 10 to 15, which were used in a naive Bayes classifier (R e1071). No statistical method was used to set the sample size in advance, and investigators knew the group allocation. The paper describes TCR Vbeta CDR3 sequencing of around 140 peripheral blood samples, made up of approximately 40 ophthalmopathy patients, 70 to 75 hyperthyroidism patients and about 17 progressor patients.

The starting material was peripheral blood mononuclear cells (PBMCs), obtained at new diagnosis, from a patient treated with antithyroid drugs. The chain is assembled from TRBV6-1 and TRBJ2-7, with no confident D gene call. This receptor was identified in a man aged 35 to 55 with Graves disease. Donor details come from another sample of the same person, matched by shared clones. The DNA is TGTGCCAGCAGTGAAGAAGGGAACCCGAGCTCCTACGAGCAGTACTTC. It specifies CASSEEGNPSSYEQYF.